This T cell receptor (beta chain) was sequenced during a study of radiotherapy plus CTLA-4 blockade in lung cancer. About the research overall: Objective responses were documented in around 19% of patients, with disease control in 31%.

Sequencing used immunoSEQ multiplex PCR; TCRdb keeps in-frame clones, though not all of them. The sample lists tens of thousands of clones, over 70% occurring once. With respect to this clone: Its antigen is unknown.

The study, taken as a whole, reports: There was expansion of tumor-derived TCR clones in blood after radiotherapy plus ipilimumab.

In germline, CDR1 is GTSNPN, CDR2 SVGIG (reference sequence). This CDR3 comprises 17 residues. J gave up 6 bases and V 4 bases, and 15 bases lay outside the gene matches. This receptor was obtained from a human donor with non-small cell lung cancer who had a partial response to radiotherapy plus ipilimumab. Some clones in this sample may be carry-over from other donors' samples. The rearrangement joins TRBV30 to TRBJ2-1, with 10 nucleotides matching TRBD2. The source material was peripheral blood, sampled from a patient treated with radiotherapy plus ipilimumab. The CDR3 bases are TGTGCCTGGATGGGGGGGACTAGCGTGGGATGGAGCAATGAGCAGTTCTTC. Translated: CAWMGGTSVGWSNEQFF.